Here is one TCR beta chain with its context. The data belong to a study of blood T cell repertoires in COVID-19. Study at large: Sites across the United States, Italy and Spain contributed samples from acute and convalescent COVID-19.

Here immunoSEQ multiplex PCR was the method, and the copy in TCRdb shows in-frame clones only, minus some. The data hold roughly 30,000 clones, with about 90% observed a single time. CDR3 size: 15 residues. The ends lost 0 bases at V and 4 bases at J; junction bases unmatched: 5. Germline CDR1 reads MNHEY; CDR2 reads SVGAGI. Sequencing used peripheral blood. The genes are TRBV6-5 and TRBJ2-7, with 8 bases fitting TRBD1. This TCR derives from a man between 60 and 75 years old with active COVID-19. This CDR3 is CASSYSGTGIYEQYF. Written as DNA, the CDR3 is TGTGCCAGCAGTTACTCGGGGACAGGTATTTACGAGCAGTACTTC.